This T cell receptor beta chain was captured by sequencing in a study of CD8+CD57+ T cells in acquired aplastic anemia. Study as a whole: On average, sorted CD4+ and CD8+ cells gave 3 to 3.5 ug of DNA.

Patients selected for sequencing had displayed CD8+CD57+ cell expansion by flow cytometry. The patients, all of them, had severe acquired aplastic anemia. TCR beta VDJ and CDR3 profiling used genomic DNA as template. Each CDR3 protein gets one entry after TCRdb re-called the reads with MiXCR. Altogether more than 250,000 distinct CDR3 sequences are present, roughly 82% being singletons, with the ten largest covering 35% to 50%. With regard to this clonotype: Its target is unknown.

Study findings and constraints: Overlap between patients and controls comprised roughly 28 CD8+ CDR3 sequences. Patients showed no significant difference from controls in CD8+ Simpson's diversity.

CDR3 length: 16 amino acids. The V end lost 1 base, the J end lost 0 bases, and 10 bases lay between the germline ends. Germline V gene sequence: CDR1 LNHNV, CDR2 YYDKDF (reference sequence). What was sequenced was sorted CD4+, CD8+, or CD8+CD57+ T cells (not recorded which) from PBMCs. This TCR was recovered from a human donor with aplastic anemia. The chain employs TRBV15 and TRBJ1-5, with D perhaps TRBD1 (6 bases). The chain's CDR3 is CATSRVGQYSNQPQHF. The CDR3, as DNA: TGTGCCACCAGCAGAGTAGGACAGTATAGCAATCAGCCCCAGCATTTT.